This T cell receptor beta chain appears in the sequencing data of a study of OX40 agonist ivuxolimab in advanced cancers. Looking at the study overall: Three patients, one with hepatocellular carcinoma and two with cutaneous melanoma, responded partially.

TCRdb's copy holds only in-frame clones and misses some; the assay was immunoSEQ multiplex PCR. The table records about 50,000 clones, about 92% of them present only once. This CDR3 contains 14 residues. CDR1 is ENHRY and CDR2 is SYGVKD in the germline V gene. V was pared by 4 bases and J by 0 bases, with 9 bases between. A remark on this clone: The antigen remains unidentified.

Study results and caveats: On average, CD8+ T cells had more expanded clones than CD4+.

The chain is built from TRBV10-3 and TRBJ1-1; a possible D gene is TRBD1 (5 bases). Sequencing was performed on CD4+ or CD8+ T cells sorted from blood, taken in a trial of the OX40 agonist ivuxolimab. This TCR came from an adult with an advanced solid tumor such as melanoma, head and neck, liver or kidney cancer. CDR3 sequence reads: CAISGGQLNTEAFF. As DNA, the CDR3 is TGTGCCATCAGTGGCGGACAATTGAACACTGAAGCTTTCTTT.